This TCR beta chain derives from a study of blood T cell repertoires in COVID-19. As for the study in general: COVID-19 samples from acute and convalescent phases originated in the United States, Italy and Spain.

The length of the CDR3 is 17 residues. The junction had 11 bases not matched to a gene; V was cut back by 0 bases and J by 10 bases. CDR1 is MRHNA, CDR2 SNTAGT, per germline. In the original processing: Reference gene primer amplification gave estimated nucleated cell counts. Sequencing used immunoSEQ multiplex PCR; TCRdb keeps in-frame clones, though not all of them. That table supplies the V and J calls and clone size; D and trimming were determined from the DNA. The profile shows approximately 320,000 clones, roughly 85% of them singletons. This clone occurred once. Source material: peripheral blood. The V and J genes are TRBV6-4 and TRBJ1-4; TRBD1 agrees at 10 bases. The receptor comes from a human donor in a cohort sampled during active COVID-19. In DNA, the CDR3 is TGTGCCAGCAGTGACTCAGGGGGGACAGGGGATAGAGGAAAACTGTTTTTT. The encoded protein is CASSDSGGTGDRGKLFF.